This is a list of T cell receptor beta chains from one sample in a study of cytomegalovirus exposure and HLA in healthy donors. Produced via immunoSEQ multiplex PCR; TCRdb's table is partial and in-frame only. The sample carries 100,000 to 140,000 clones, around two thirds recorded once. The sequenced sample was PBMCs. The receptors originated from a middle-aged woman in good health and CMV-seropositive. Each CDR3 is given with its conserved first and last residue. D genes are given only for firm matches. Size is omitted from some rows. Given values are once, few, many or a class for expanded clones.

j_call: TRBJ2-3; d_call: TRBD1; v_call: TRBV7-9; clone_size: -; cdr3_aa: CASRTRRDRSTSSTDTQYF; cdr3_nt: TGTGCCAGCAGGACCCGTCGGGACAGGAGCACTTCTAGCACAGATACGCAGTATTTT
j_call: TRBJ1-2; d_call: -; v_call: TRBV5-8; clone_size: -; cdr3_aa: CASSLGFFSGHGGYTF; cdr3_nt: TGTGCCAGCAGCTTGGGTTTTTTTTCAGGCCATGGGGGCTACACCTTC
j_call: TRBJ1-2; d_call: -; v_call: TRBV2; clone_size: -; cdr3_aa: CASSGSLGAKYGYTF; cdr3_nt: TGTGCCAGCAGTGGTTCCCTGGGGGCGAAGTATGGCTACACCTTC
j_call: TRBJ2-5; d_call: TRBD1; v_call: TRBV10-3; clone_size: -; cdr3_aa: CAISTGTGGPPQETQYF; cdr3_nt: TGTGCCATAAGTACCGGGACAGGGGGACCACCTCAAGAGACCCAGTACTTC
j_call: TRBJ1-4; d_call: -; v_call: TRBV7-9; clone_size: few; cdr3_aa: CASSSAGVGEKLFF; cdr3_nt: TGTGCCAGCAGCTCGGCAGGGGTTGGTGAAAAACTGTTTTTT
j_call: TRBJ1-6; d_call: -; v_call: TRBV19; clone_size: -; cdr3_aa: CASRDRISYNSPLHF; cdr3_nt: TGTGCCAGTAGGGACAGAATCTCCTATAATTCACCCCTCCACTTT
j_call: TRBJ1-4; d_call: -; v_call: TRBV6-1; clone_size: -; cdr3_aa: CASSDKRRGGDEKLFF; cdr3_nt: TGTGCCAGCAGTGACAAGCGTCGGGGGGGAGATGAAAAACTGTTTTTT
j_call: TRBJ2-2; d_call: TRBD2; v_call: TRBV9; clone_size: -; cdr3_aa: CASSPWASGEFGELFF; cdr3_nt: TGTGCCAGCAGCCCTTGGGCTAGCGGGGAGTTCGGGGAGCTGTTTTTT
j_call: TRBJ2-3; d_call: -; v_call: TRBV30; clone_size: few; cdr3_aa: CAWSQGEDTQYF; cdr3_nt: TGTGCCTGGAGCCAAGGAGAAGATACGCAGTATTTT
j_call: TRBJ2-5; d_call: TRBD2; v_call: TRBV9; clone_size: -; cdr3_aa: CASSVGTVAGETQYF; cdr3_nt: TGTGCCAGCAGCGTAGGAACCGTAGCGGGAGAGACCCAGTACTTC
j_call: TRBJ2-4; d_call: -; v_call: TRBV18; clone_size: -; cdr3_aa: CASSLSKRSKNIQYF; cdr3_nt: TGTGCCAGCTCATTGTCTAAACGGAGCAAAAACATTCAGTACTTC
j_call: TRBJ1-5; d_call: -; v_call: TRBV7-7; clone_size: few; cdr3_aa: CASSLATDQPQHF; cdr3_nt: TGTGCTAGCAGCTTAGCGACTGATCAGCCCCAGCATTTT
j_call: TRBJ1-1; d_call: TRBD1; v_call: TRBV19; clone_size: few; cdr3_aa: CASSPDRGRSTEAFF; cdr3_nt: TGTGCCAGTAGCCCCGACAGGGGGCGAAGCACTGAAGCTTTCTTT
j_call: TRBJ2-1; d_call: TRBD2; v_call: TRBV2; clone_size: -; cdr3_aa: CASEELGTSGVGEQFF; cdr3_nt: TGTGCCAGCGAAGAACTCGGGACTAGCGGGGTAGGTGAGCAGTTCTTC
j_call: TRBJ1-5; d_call: TRBD1; v_call: TRBV6-6; clone_size: few; cdr3_aa: CASRNRGQGSNQPQHF; cdr3_nt: TGTGCCAGCAGGAACAGGGGGCAGGGGAGCAATCAGCCCCAGCATTTT
j_call: TRBJ2-3; d_call: -; v_call: TRBV9; clone_size: -; cdr3_aa: CASSVAGTADTQYF; cdr3_nt: TGTGCCAGCAGCGTAGCTGGGACTGCAGATACGCAGTATTTT
j_call: TRBJ1-1; d_call: -; v_call: TRBV18; clone_size: -; cdr3_aa: CASSQSRDNTEAFF; cdr3_nt: TGTGCCAGCTCACAGTCCAGGGATAACACTGAAGCTTTCTTT
j_call: TRBJ1-2; d_call: -; v_call: TRBV5-4; clone_size: -; cdr3_aa: CAGSNPMEDGYTF; cdr3_nt: TGTGCCGGCAGCAACCCTATGGAGGATGGCTACACCTTC
j_call: TRBJ2-7; d_call: -; v_call: TRBV5-1; clone_size: -; cdr3_aa: CASSLQGGDEQYF; cdr3_nt: TGCGCCAGCAGCTTGCAGGGTGGCGACGAGCAGTACTTC
j_call: TRBJ1-6; d_call: -; v_call: TRBV11-2; clone_size: -; cdr3_aa: CASGNTELLHF; cdr3_nt: TGTGCCAGCGGAAATACAGAGTTACTCCACTTT
j_call: TRBJ1-5; d_call: -; v_call: TRBV7-9; clone_size: -; cdr3_aa: CASSLGGYQPQHF; cdr3_nt: TGTGCCAGCAGCTTGGGAGGCTATCAGCCCCAGCATTTT
j_call: TRBJ1-2; d_call: -; v_call: TRBV13; clone_size: -; cdr3_aa: CASSLGRGGIKDGYTF; cdr3_nt: TGTGCCAGCAGCTTAGGCAGGGGCGGTATTAAGGATGGCTACACCTTC
j_call: TRBJ2-5; d_call: TRBD2; v_call: TRBV19; clone_size: -; cdr3_aa: CASSPLAGGPRETQYF; cdr3_nt: TGTGCCAGTAGCCCGTTAGCGGGGGGGCCCCGAGAGACCCAGTACTTC
j_call: TRBJ1-2; d_call: -; v_call: TRBV9; clone_size: -; cdr3_aa: CASSVAFTGYYGYTF; cdr3_nt: TGTGCCAGCAGCGTAGCATTTACCGGGTACTATGGCTACACCTTC
j_call: TRBJ2-7; d_call: TRBD2; v_call: TRBV5-4; clone_size: -; cdr3_aa: CASSRLGLAGGHEQYF; cdr3_nt: TGTGCCAGCAGCCGTCTGGGACTAGCGGGGGGACACGAGCAGTACTTC
j_call: TRBJ1-5; d_call: TRBD1; v_call: TRBV10-3; clone_size: -; cdr3_aa: CAISGHGQGNQPQHF; cdr3_nt: TGTGCCATCAGTGGGCACGGACAGGGTAATCAGCCCCAGCATTTT
j_call: TRBJ2-3; d_call: TRBD1; v_call: TRBV5-6; clone_size: -; cdr3_aa: CASSLLLPVIGQGRGTQYF; cdr3_nt: TGTGCCAGCAGCTTACTACTACCAGTAATTGGACAGGGAAGGGGTACGCAGTATTTT
j_call: TRBJ1-2; d_call: -; v_call: TRBV30; clone_size: few; cdr3_aa: CAWSHPGNYGYTF; cdr3_nt: TGTGCCTGGAGTCATCCGGGAAACTATGGCTACACCTTC
j_call: TRBJ1-3; d_call: -; v_call: TRBV11-2; clone_size: -; cdr3_aa: CASSHAGSGNTIYF; cdr3_nt: TGTGCCAGCAGCCATGCGGGCTCTGGAAACACCATATATTTT
j_call: TRBJ1-2; d_call: -; v_call: TRBV7-8; clone_size: -; cdr3_aa: CASSSGRGTGYTF; cdr3_nt: TGTGCCAGCAGCTCCGGGAGGGGGACGGGCTACACCTTC
j_call: TRBJ2-6; d_call: -; v_call: TRBV4-2; clone_size: few; cdr3_aa: CASSQTRTGLSSGANVLTF; cdr3_nt: TGTGCCAGCAGCCAGACGAGAACAGGTTTAAGCTCTGGGGCCAACGTCCTGACTTTC
j_call: TRBJ2-1; d_call: TRBD1; v_call: TRBV7-8; clone_size: -; cdr3_aa: CASSLGQGGFF; cdr3_nt: TGTGCCAGCAGCTTAGGACAGGGGGGTTTCTTC
j_call: TRBJ1-2; d_call: -; v_call: TRBV19; clone_size: -; cdr3_aa: CASSMNRERGYTF; cdr3_nt: TGTGCCAGTAGTATGAACAGGGAGCGTGGCTACACCTTC
j_call: TRBJ2-6; d_call: -; v_call: TRBV5-1; clone_size: few; cdr3_aa: CASSLLESGANVLTF; cdr3_nt: TGCGCCAGCAGCTTGTTAGAGTCTGGGGCCAACGTCCTGACTTTC
j_call: TRBJ1-4; d_call: -; v_call: TRBV4-1; clone_size: -; cdr3_aa: CASSQESQAKLFF; cdr3_nt: TGCGCCAGCAGCCAAGAGTCTCAGGCCAAACTGTTTTTT